These T cell receptor beta chains were read from a single sample in a study of follicular helper T cells after annual influenza vaccination. Method: immunoSEQ multiplex PCR; TCRdb's copy keeps in-frame clones and lacks some. The sample has 9,500 to 11,000 clones; over 80% are singletons. The sample here was CXCR5- memory CD4+ T cells sorted from blood, taken 6 weeks after influenza vaccination. The receptors shown here come from an adult who received the influenza vaccine. Each CDR3 is given with its conserved first and last residue. A D gene is named only where the DNA matches it firmly. A row's size may be missing; if present it is once, few, many or a size class.

TRBJ2-1 | . | TRBV5-6 | . | CASSFSGNEQFF | TGTGCCAGCAGCTTCAGCGGCAATGAGCAGTTCTTC
TRBJ2-1 | TRBD1 | TRBV28 | . | CASIAGTGGYNEQFF | TGTGCCAGCATTGCCGGGACAGGGGGCTACAATGAGCAGTTCTTC
TRBJ2-7 | . | TRBV28 | . | CASSRGGDNSYEQYF | TGTGCCAGCAGTCGGGGTGGGGACAACTCCTACGAGCAGTACTTC
TRBJ2-7 | . | TRBV7-6 | few | CASSRRPVESYEQYF | TGTGCCAGCAGCCGACGACCAGTTGAATCGTACGAGCAGTACTTC
TRBJ2-5 | . | TRBV6-5 | . | CASSYGPETQYF | TGTGCCAGCAGTTACGGCCCAGAGACCCAGTACTTC
TRBJ1-1 | . | TRBV7-9 | once | CASSSYRATEAFF | TGTGCCAGCAGCTCCTACAGGGCGACTGAAGCTTTCTTT
TRBJ1-5 | . | TRBV28 | . | CASSSGTVNQPQHF | TGTGCCAGCAGTTCAGGGACGGTAAATCAGCCCCAGCATTTT
TRBJ1-6 | TRBD1 | TRBV27 | few | CASRGTGTGNSPLHF | TGTGCCAGCAGGGGAACCGGGACAGGCAATTCACCCCTCCACTTT
TRBJ2-1 | . | TRBV11-3 | . | CASSSLRGNNEQFF | TGTGCCAGCAGCTCCCTGAGAGGGAACAATGAGCAGTTCTTC
TRBJ1-4 | . | TRBV4-2 | . | CASSQDGEGWYEKLFF | TGTGCCAGCAGCCAAGATGGGGAGGGGTGGTATGAAAAACTGTTTTTT
TRBJ2-1 | . | TRBV5-4 | . | CASSLARGTNEQFF | TGTGCCAGCAGCTTGGCCCGGGGGACCAATGAGCAGTTCTTC
TRBJ1-3 | . | TRBV28 | . | CASSSINTIYF | TGTGCCAGCAGCTCAATAAACACCATATATTTT
TRBJ1-4 | TRBD1 | TRBV7-9 | . | CASSLPRQGTGEKLFF | TGTGCCAGCAGTTTGCCGAGACAGGGTACCGGAGAAAAACTGTTTTTT
TRBJ2-1 | TRBD2 | TRBV27 | . | CASSPRGGGSYNEQFF | TGTGCCAGCAGTCCACGGGGGGGCGGTTCCTACAATGAGCAGTTCTTC
TRBJ1-5 | TRBD1 | TRBV7-2 | . | CASSLFGETGGRRNQPQHF | TGTGCCAGCAGCTTATTTGGGGAGACAGGGGGCCGTCGCAATCAGCCCCAGCATTTT
TRBJ1-1 | TRBD1 | TRBV7-9 | . | CASSLQGAVTEAFF | TGTGCCAGCAGCTTACAGGGGGCTGTCACTGAAGCTTTCTTT
TRBJ2-5 | . | TRBV19 | . | CASSRKTGSGQTQYF | TGTGCCAGTAGTAGAAAGACAGGTTCGGGGCAGACCCAGTACTTC
TRBJ2-7 | TRBD2 | TRBV6-1 | . | CASSKAETSGRTYEQYF | TGTGCCAGCAGTAAAGCCGAGACTAGCGGGAGAACCTACGAGCAGTACTTC
TRBJ1-2 | . | TRBV4-1 | few | CASSQTGSGYTF | TGCGCCAGCAGCCAAACAGGGTCTGGCTACACCTTC
TRBJ2-3 | TRBD2 | TRBV4-3 | . | CASSQALAGIGADTQYF | TGCGCCAGCAGCCAAGCGTTAGCGGGGATTGGTGCAGATACGCAGTATTTT
TRBJ1-5 | . | TRBV4-3 | . | CASSQDLAPQPQHF | TGCGCCAGCAGCCAAGATCTTGCCCCTCAGCCCCAGCATTTT
TRBJ1-4 | . | TRBV15 | . | CATSKHAIEEKLFF | TGTGCCACCAGCAAACATGCGATTGAGGAAAAACTGTTTTTT
TRBJ2-2 | TRBD1 | TRBV28 | . | CASSPAGTGSSGELFF | TGTGCCAGCAGTCCAGCCGGGACAGGGAGTAGCGGGGAGCTGTTTTTT
TRBJ2-5 | . | TRBV11-2 | once | CASSLTGLAGVQETQYF | TGTGCCAGCAGCTTAACTGGGTTGGCAGGCGTACAAGAGACCCAGTACTTC
TRBJ2-1 | . | TRBV7-2 | . | CASSLEAGIGNEQFF | TGTGCCAGCAGCTTAGAGGCGGGTATTGGTAATGAGCAGTTCTTC
TRBJ1-2 | . | TRBV7-2 | few | CASSLELGYGYTF | TGTGCCAGCAGCTTAGAGCTGGGCTATGGCTACACCTTC
TRBJ2-6 | . | TRBV19 | . | CASSSQPSGANVLTF | TGTGCCAGTAGTAGTCAGCCCTCTGGGGCCAACGTCCTGACTTTC
TRBJ1-1 | . | TRBV11-3 | once | CASSSGLNTEAFF | TGTGCCAGCAGCTCCGGATTGAACACTGAAGCTTTCTTT
TRBJ1-4 | TRBD1 | TRBV5-1 | . | CASSPGQGVREKLFF | TGCGCCAGCAGCCCCGGACAGGGTGTGCGGGAAAAACTGTTTTTT
TRBJ2-2 | TRBD2 | TRBV19 | . | CASSITGGQGRELFF | TGTGCCAGTAGTATTACGGGGGGGCAGGGCAGGGAGCTGTTTTTT
TRBJ2-7 | TRBD2 | TRBV4-3 | . | CASSRDTSGSYEQYF | TGCGCCAGCAGCCGAGATACTAGCGGGAGCTACGAGCAGTACTTC
TRBJ2-1 | TRBD2 | TRBV27 | once | CASGPGLGYNEQFF | TGTGCCAGCGGACCGGGACTAGGCTACAATGAGCAGTTCTTC
TRBJ1-1 | . | TRBV5-1 | . | CASSLEVGTEAFF | TGCGCCAGCAGCTTGGAAGTCGGCACTGAAGCTTTCTTT
TRBJ1-2 | TRBD1 | TRBV5-8 | . | CASSFRILDRDFYGYTF | TGTGCCAGCAGCTTTCGGATATTAGACAGGGATTTTTATGGCTACACCTTC
TRBJ2-7 | TRBD1 | TRBV19 | . | CASRETGMAYEQYF | TGTGCCAGTAGGGAGACAGGGATGGCCTACGAGCAGTACTTC
TRBJ2-5 | TRBD2 | TRBV30 | . | CACRLAAVHETQYF | TGTGCCTGTCGACTAGCGGCAGTTCACGAGACCCAGTACTTC
TRBJ2-1 | . | TRBV14 | . | CASSHYQRALSYNEQFF | TGTGCCAGCAGCCATTATCAGCGGGCCCTTTCCTACAATGAGCAGTTCTTC
TRBJ1-2 | . | TRBV27 | . | CASSLHSGSYGYTF | TGTGCCAGCAGTTTACACTCGGGGTCCTATGGCTACACCTTC
TRBJ1-1 | . | TRBV5-1 | . | CASSLAHTTATEAFF | TGCGCCAGCAGCTTGGCCCACACTACGGCCACTGAAGCTTTCTTT
TRBJ2-3 | . | TRBV5-1 | . | CASSSQGAGSTDTQYF | TGCGCCAGCAGCTCCCAGGGTGCGGGTAGCACAGATACGCAGTATTTT
TRBJ1-5 | TRBD1 | TRBV4-3 | . | CASSAGGGNQPQHF | TGCGCCAGCAGCGCAGGGGGAGGGAATCAGCCCCAGCATTTT
TRBJ2-2 | . | TRBV14 | . | CASSTRPFTTTDTGELFF | TGTGCCAGCAGCACCCGCCCCTTCACTACGACCGACACCGGGGAGCTGTTTTTT